These 30 T cell receptor beta chains came from one sample sequenced in a study of shared clonotypes between healthy human individuals (dated by TCRdb to the early 2020s). The library was made by the immunoSEQ multiplex PCR assay. TCRdb took over this immuneACCESS table, retaining in-frame rearrangements with V and J assigned. Such tables are incomplete; in checked studies, under half of the missing clones stem from an unresolved V gene, and the remainder is unexplained. The sample profile shows around 2.5 million clones; over 85% of them were found once. Of the sample, 0.36% falls within the top ten clones. The source material was naive CD4+ T cells from PBMCs. The label giving this sample's cell subset or site can be read as: CD45RA+ positively selected. Source of these receptors: a man aged 18 to 29 in good health. Some clones in this sample may be carry-over from other donors' samples.

The chain couples TRBV7-9 to TRBJ2-3; TRBD2 matches 8 bases. Germline-derived CDR1 and CDR2 are SEHNR and FQNEAQ (reference sequence). The CDR3 spans 15 residues. V was pared by 3 bases and J by 6 bases, with 8 bases of the junction left unmatched. The CDR3 DNA sequence: TGTGCCAGCAGCTTTAGCGGCCTAGCGGGTGATACGCAGTATTTT. Translating it yields CASSFSGLAGDTQYF. Filled out from reference TRBV7-9 and TRBJ2-3, the complete variable domain reads DTGVSQNPRHKITKRGQNVTFRCDPISEHNRLYWYRQTLGQGPEFLTYFQNEAQLEKSRLLSDRFSAERPKGSFSTLEIQRTEQGDSAMYLCASSFSGLAGDTQYFGPGTRLTVL.

The CDR3 region has the DNA TGTGCCAGCAGTTACTCCGGGGCGATGGGCACCGGGGAGCTGTTTTTT. It codes for CASSYSGAMGTGELFF. The J gene is TRBJ2-2, the V gene TRBV6-5; D is tentatively TRBD1 or TRBD2 (5 bases each). The CDR3 spans 16 residues. V lost 0 bases to trimming and J lost 4 bases, with 12 bases between them. The V gene's germline CDR1 is MNHEY and CDR2 SVGAGI.

In this sample, this clone turned up once. The chain couples TRBV5-6 to TRBJ1-2, with 7 nucleotides matching TRBD1. This CDR3 has 15 residues. The junction had 12 bases not matched to a gene; V was cut back by 6 bases and J by 4 bases. Germline values: CDR1 SGHDT, CDR2 YYEEEE. As DNA, the CDR3 is TGTGCCAGCACCCTCCCACTGACAGGGACCTATGGCTACACCTTC. It encodes CASTLPLTGTYGYTF.

In the case of this clone: Other DNA sequences from this sample encode an identical CDR3 as well. The chain uses TRBV5-1 and TRBJ2-7; TRBD2 matches 13 bases. Germline assignment: CDR1 SGHRS and CDR2 YFSETQ. V lost 5 bases and J lost 2; bases outside the gene matches: 1. This CDR3 contains 14 residues. CDR3 DNA: TGCGCCAGCAGGGGACTAGCGGGAACCTACGAGCAGTACTTC. Translating it yields CASRGLAGTYEQYF. The full variable domain, in which reference TRBV5-1 and TRBJ2-7 provide the parts outside the CDR3, is KAGVTQTPRYLIKTRGQQVTLSCSPISGHRSVSWYQQTPGQGLQFLFEYFSETQRNKGNFPGRFSGRQFSNSRSEMNVSTLELGDSALYLCASRGLAGTYEQYFGPGTRLTVT.

Notes on this clone: The sample holds other DNA sequences that translate to the same CDR3. The V and J genes are TRBV28 and TRBJ2-1; 11 nucleotides line up with TRBD1. The CDR3 extends over 14 amino acids. Germline values: CDR1 MDHEN, CDR2 SYDVKM. V lost 6 bases and J lost 4; bases outside the gene matches: 2. The CDR3 spells CASRGTGGYNEQFF. Here the CDR3 DNA reads TGTGCCAGCAGGGGGACAGGGGGATACAATGAGCAGTTCTTC.

The DNA of the CDR3 is TGCGCCAGCAGCCAGCGGGACAGCAATCAGCCCCAGCATTTT. Amino acid sequence: CASSQRDSNQPQHF. The chain is built from TRBV4-1 and TRBJ1-5; TRBD1 might be the D (5 bases). This CDR3 spans 14 amino acids. In germline, CDR1 is MGHRA, CDR2 YSYEKL. Trimming took off 3 bases at V and 1 base at J, with 7 bases between the two ends.

This chain uses TRBV28 with TRBJ2-5, with 8 bases identical to TRBD2. Trimming at V came to 3 bases and at J to 4 bases, leaving 4 bases not matched to a gene. Germline V gene data show CDR1 as MDHEN and CDR2 as SYDVKM. This CDR3 spans 14 amino acids. The CDR3: CASSFPGGLETQYF. Here the CDR3 DNA reads TGTGCCAGCAGTTTCCCGGGAGGGTTAGAGACCCAGTACTTC.

The genes are TRBV29-1 and TRBJ2-3; either TRBD1 or TRBD2 may fit D (5 bases each). Between the trimmed V and J ends, which lost 4 bases and 0 bases, there was a span of 5 bases. The CDR3 totals 12 residues. The germline gives CDR1 SQVTM, CDR2 ANQGSEA. The CDR3 spells CSVGDSTDTQYF. The CDR3 bases are TGCAGCGTTGGGGACAGCACAGATACGCAGTATTTT.

V and J are TRBV28 and TRBJ2-3, with TRBD1 identical over 8 bases. Germline V gene lookup returns CDR1 MDHEN and CDR2 SYDVKM. J gave up 2 bases and V 5 bases, and 3 bases lay outside the gene matches. CDR3 length: 14 residues. CDR3 coding DNA: TGTGCCAGCAGTCGACAGGGGAACACAGATACGCAGTATTTT. It is translated as CASSRQGNTDTQYF.

V gene TRBV6-1 combines with J gene TRBJ2-3; 7 nucleotides agree with TRBD1. Germline V CDR1 and CDR2: MNHNS, SASEGT. The J segment lost 6 bases and the V segment lost 8 bases, leaving 14 bases of the junction unmatched. This CDR3 region has 15 residues. The CDR3 bases are TGTGCCAGCCTGGGGGACAGTGTCTCCGTCGATACGCAGTATTTT. Protein: CASLGDSVSVDTQYF.

The sample holds one count of this clone. The rearrangement uses TRBV7-2 and TRBJ2-5, with D perhaps matching TRBD1 (5 bases). CDR1 is SGHTA and CDR2 is FQGNSA in the germline V gene. Trimming stripped 1 base from V and 4 bases from J, with 16 bases between. The CDR3 is 16 residues long. The CDR3 spells CASSLERGQGAETQYF. In DNA, the CDR3 is TGTGCCAGCAGCTTAGAAAGGGGTCAGGGCGCAGAGACCCAGTACTTC.

The chain couples TRBV2 to TRBJ2-5; TRBD1 matches at 8 bases. This CDR3 contains 14 residues. The germline gives CDR1 SNHLY, CDR2 FYNNEI. With V trimmed by 5 bases and J by 0 bases, 2 bases remained unmatched. DNA of the CDR3: TGTGCCAGCAGTAGGACAGGGCACCAAGAGACCCAGTACTTC. The encoded protein is CASSRTGHQETQYF.

A note on this clone: The same CDR3 also results from other DNA sequences found in this sample. The chain employs TRBV5-1 and TRBJ2-7; the match to TRBD1 covers 11 bases. Germline V lookup: CDR1 SGHRS, CDR2 YFSETQ. The CDR3 has 15 amino acids. V was clipped by 0 bases and J by 7 bases; unmatched bases: 6. CDR3 protein: CASSLAGQGAGEQYF. The CDR3 nucleotides are TGCGCCAGCAGCTTGGCCGGACAGGGGGCTGGGGAGCAGTACTTC.

The CDR3 reads CASSLGLAVQYF. In DNA, the CDR3 is TGTGCCAGCAGCTTGGGACTAGCTGTGCAGTACTTC. This chain connects TRBV13 to TRBJ2-7; 9 nucleotides align to TRBD2. V lost 3 bases, J lost 9 bases, and 3 bases stayed unmatched. The germline V gene has CDR1 PRHDT and CDR2 FYEKMQ (reference sequence). CDR3 length equals 12 residues.

Points on this clone: Other DNA sequences from this sample encode an identical CDR3 as well. This rearrangement joins TRBV5-1 to TRBJ2-7, with 7 bases fitting TRBD1. Germline V gives CDR1 SGHRS, CDR2 YFSETQ. The V and J ends lost 3 bases and 0 bases, in that order; junction bases with no gene match: 3. The CDR3 is 14 residues long. CDR3 in amino acids: CASSSGQPSYEQYF. Here the CDR3 DNA reads TGCGCCAGCAGCTCGGGACAGCCCTCCTACGAGCAGTACTTC.

The CDR3 loop reads CAIKRGSTNEKLFF. CDR3 nucleotides: TGTGCCATCAAACGCGGCTCAACTAATGAAAAACTGTTTTTT. The chain combines TRBV28 with TRBJ1-4; D is ambiguous. The CDR3 spans 14 residues. Germline loops: CDR1 MDHEN, CDR2 SYDVKM. V was clipped by 10 bases and J by 0 bases, with 12 bases between them.

V is TRBV30 and J is TRBJ1-4; no clear D. Trimming removed 1 base at V and 0 bases at J, with 9 bases between. Germline CDR1 and CDR2: GTSNPN and SVGIG (reference sequence). The CDR3 has 15 amino acids. DNA for the CDR3: TGTGCCTGGAGTGCCGGAGGAGCAACTAATGAAAAACTGTTTTTT. Translating gives CAWSAGGATNEKLFF.

A word on this clone: Other nucleotide sequences from this sample produce the same CDR3. V and J are TRBV14 and TRBJ2-2, with D hard to call. Trimming left V 2 bases short and J 2 bases short, with 6 bases between. The CDR3 spans 14 residues. Germline CDR1 reads SGHDN; CDR2 reads FVKESK. For the CDR3, the DNA is TGTGCCAGCAGCCAATTCCTCAACACCGGGGAGCTGTTTTTT. It encodes CASSQFLNTGELFF.

This rearrangement joins TRBV29-1 to TRBJ1-2; 7 positions match TRBD1. Germline V gives CDR1 SQVTM, CDR2 ANQGSEA. V shed 7 bases and J 6 bases; nucleotides not matched to a gene: 8. The CDR3 has 12 amino acids. The CDR3 region has the DNA TGCAGCGCCCTGGGGACAGTGGATGGCTACACCTTC. Translation: CSALGTVDGYTF.

On this clone itself: At the DNA level, this CDR3 is encoded by other sequences in the same sample as well. The genes are TRBV28 and TRBJ2-6, with TRBD2 as a possible D gene (5 bases). Trimming took 3 bases from V and 1 from J, leaving 7 bases between them. From germline, CDR1 is MDHEN and CDR2 SYDVKM. The CDR3 is made up of 15 amino acids. The CDR3 nucleotides read TGTGCCAGCAGTTTTGAGGGTTCTGGGGCCAACGTCCTGACTTTC. Translating it yields CASSFEGSGANVLTF.

The chain is built from TRBV14 and TRBJ2-3; 7 bases map to TRBD2. The trim removed 8 bases at V and 2 bases at J, leaving 10 bases unmatched. The length of the CDR3 is 15 residues. The germline V gene has CDR1 SGHDN and CDR2 FVKESK. The CDR3 protein is CASSRAGVPTDTQYF. CDR3 in DNA: TGTGCCAGCTCGCGGGCGGGAGTCCCCACAGATACGCAGTATTTT.

The chain uses TRBV5-1 and TRBJ1-1, with TRBD1 identical over 7 bases. With V trimmed by 3 bases and J by 1 base, 6 bases remained unmatched. Germline-derived CDR1 and CDR2 are SGHRS and YFSETQ. The CDR3 is made up of 15 amino acids. CDR3 DNA: TGCGCCAGCAGCTGGGACAGCGCGGGGAACACTGAAGCTTTCTTT. This encodes CASSWDSAGNTEAFF.

V and J are TRBV6-5 and TRBJ2-2; D is unresolved. Germline V gene sequence: CDR1 MNHEY, CDR2 SVGAGI. CDR3 length: 14 amino acids. V was pared by 4 bases and J by 5 bases, with 11 bases between. The CDR3 DNA follows: TGTGCCAGCAGTTCCACCTCCCGGACCGGGGAGCTGTTTTTT. This translates into CASSSTSRTGELFF.

Comments on this clone: The junction differs from germline at one of its ends, possibly a read error. The rearrangement joins TRBV9 to TRBJ2-7; D unclear. The CDR3 length is 14 residues. Looked up from germline, CDR1 is SGDLS and CDR2 is YYNGEE. CDR3 sequence reads: CASSVGTPRVPLNF. Written as DNA, the CDR3 is TGTGCCAGCAGCGTAGGGACCCCCCGGGTCCCCCTTAACTTC.

This chain links TRBV5-4 with TRBJ2-7, with 8 bases fitting TRBD2. Germline V gene data show CDR1 as SGHNT and CDR2 as YYREEE (reference sequence). The CDR3 spans 14 residues. Trimming took 5 bases from V and 9 from J; bases not matched to a gene: 13. The DNA of the CDR3 is TGTGCCAGCAGTGACCCATGGGCTAGCGGGCCGCAGTACTTC. Amino acid sequence: CASSDPWASGPQYF.

This chain joins TRBV5-1 and TRBJ2-7; possibly TRBD1 for D (5 bases). CDR1 is SGHRS and CDR2 is YFSETQ in the germline V gene. The length of the CDR3 is 15 residues. Deletions cut 0 bases from V and 2 bases from J, with 12 bases between. The CDR3 nucleotides are TGCGCCAGCAGCTTGGGGGTAGGGGTCGCCTACGAGCAGTACTTC. Translated: CASSLGVGVAYEQYF.

This chain joins TRBV2 and TRBJ2-4; 11 positions match TRBD2. The CDR3 is made up of 16 amino acids. Unmatched junction bases numbered 4, after V lost 4 bases and J lost 2 bases. Germline assignment: CDR1 SNHLY and CDR2 FYNNEI. The CDR3 DNA follows: TGTGCCAGCAGTGCAGGGACTAGCGGAACCAAAAACATTCAGTACTTC. This sequence encodes CASSAGTSGTKNIQYF.

The chain employs TRBV5-5 and TRBJ2-3; D gene uncertain. V gave up 0 bases and J gave up 4 bases, with 12 bases separating them. This CDR3 is built from 15 residues. Germline V gene data show CDR1 as SGHKS and CDR2 as YYEKEE (reference sequence). CDR3 amino acids: CASSLALTGADTQYF. The CDR3 nucleotides are TGTGCCAGCAGCTTGGCCCTGACTGGAGCAGATACGCAGTATTTT.

This clone was seen just once. The chain carries TRBV7-8 and TRBJ2-5, with TRBD2 matching 8 bases. Germline loops: CDR1 SGHVS, CDR2 FQNEAQ. J lost 1 base, V lost 4 bases, and 2 bases had no gene match. CDR3 length equals 14 residues. CDR3 DNA: TGTGCCAGCAGCTGGAGCGGGAGCCAAGAGACCCAGTACTTC. Translation: CASSWSGSQETQYF.

CDR3 sequence: CALKREAHEQFF. Here the CDR3 DNA reads TGTGCCCTAAAGCGGGAGGCCCATGAGCAGTTCTTC. The chain couples TRBV30 to TRBJ2-1; 9 bases agree with TRBD2. Germline assignment: CDR1 GTSNPN and CDR2 SVGIG (reference sequence). This CDR3 has 12 residues. Trimming took 8 bases from V and 8 from J; bases not matched to a gene: 7. The full variable domain, with the rest looked up from reference TRBV30 and TRBJ2-1, is SQTIHQWPATLVQPVGSPLSLECTVEGTSNPNLYWYRQAAGRGLQLLFYSVGIGQISSEVPQNLSASRPQDRQFILSSKKLLLSDSGFYLCALKREAHEQFFGPGTRLTVL.